This TCR beta chain was sequenced in a study of T cell changes during pregnancy in multiple sclerosis. Some clones are missing from TCRdb's copy, which holds only in-frame ones; the method was immunoSEQ multiplex PCR. In the table there are about 70,000 clones, about nine tenths of which are singletons. V was clipped by 4 bases and J by 2 bases; unmatched bases: 4. The CDR3 runs to 14 residues. CDR1 and CDR2 from the germline V gene are LNHDA and SQIVND (reference sequence). The origin of this receptor is a female donor with multiple sclerosis, enrolled in a pregnancy study. The rearrangement uses TRBV19 and TRBJ2-7; 8 bases are a match to TRBD1. The specimen was peripheral blood, collected in the first trimester of pregnancy. The CDR3 DNA is TGTGCCAGTAGTAAACGACAGGGGACCTACGAGCAGTACTTC. Translating gives CASSKRQGTYEQYF.